The clone carrying this TCR beta chain was seen repeatedly, ten times or more. The library targeted TCRbeta and was prepared with unique molecular identifiers. TCRdb called the PCR reads again in MiXCR, with one record for every CDR3 protein. The sample holds about 640,000 distinct CDR3 sequences; roughly 15% are singletons and the top ten take under 1.2%. The sample belongs to a study of T-cell reconstitution after alpha-beta-depleted transplantation in children. The source material was PBMCs from the stem cell graft donor, sampled from the stem cell graft. The receptor was isolated from a human donor who donated a stem cell graft to a child with acute myeloid leukemia.

CDR3: CSVEVQGNEQYF. CDR3 DNA: TGCAGCGTTGAAGTTCAGGGTAACGAGCAGTACTTC. The rearrangement joins TRBV29-1 to TRBJ2-7; possible D gene TRBD1, 5 bases. This CDR3 is 12 amino acids long. Germline V gene sequence: CDR1 SQVTM, CDR2 ANQGSEA. V was clipped by 1 base and J by 5 bases, with 9 bases between them.